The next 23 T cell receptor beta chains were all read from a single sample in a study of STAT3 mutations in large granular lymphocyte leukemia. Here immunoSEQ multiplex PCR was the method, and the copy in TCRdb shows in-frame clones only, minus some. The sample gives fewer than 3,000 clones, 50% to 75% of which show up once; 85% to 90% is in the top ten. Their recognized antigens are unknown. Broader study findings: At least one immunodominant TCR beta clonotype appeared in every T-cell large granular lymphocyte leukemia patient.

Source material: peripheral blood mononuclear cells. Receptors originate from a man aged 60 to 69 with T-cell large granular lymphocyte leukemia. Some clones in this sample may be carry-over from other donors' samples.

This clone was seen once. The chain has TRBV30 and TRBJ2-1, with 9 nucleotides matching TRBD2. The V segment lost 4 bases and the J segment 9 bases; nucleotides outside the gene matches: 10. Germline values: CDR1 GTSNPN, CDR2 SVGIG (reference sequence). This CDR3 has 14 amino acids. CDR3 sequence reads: CAWIAAGGLGEQFF. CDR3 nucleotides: TGTGCCTGGATAGCGGCGGGGGGGCTAGGTGAGCAGTTCTTC.

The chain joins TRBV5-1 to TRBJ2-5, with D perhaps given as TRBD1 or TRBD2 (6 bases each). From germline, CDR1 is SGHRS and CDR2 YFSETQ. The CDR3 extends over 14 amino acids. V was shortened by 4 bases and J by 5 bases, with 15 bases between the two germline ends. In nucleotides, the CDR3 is TGCGCCAGCAGCCTGATGGGGGGCGCGGAGACCCAGTACTTC. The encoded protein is CASSLMGGAETQYF. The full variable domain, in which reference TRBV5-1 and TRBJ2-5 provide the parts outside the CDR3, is KAGVTQTPRYLIKTRGQQVTLSCSPISGHRSVSWYQQTPGQGLQFLFEYFSETQRNKGNFPGRFSGRQFSNSRSEMNVSTLELGDSALYLCASSLMGGAETQYFGPGTRLLVL.

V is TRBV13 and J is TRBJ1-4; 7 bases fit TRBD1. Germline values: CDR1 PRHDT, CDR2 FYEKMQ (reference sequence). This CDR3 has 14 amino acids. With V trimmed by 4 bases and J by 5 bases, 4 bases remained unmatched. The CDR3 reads CASSSRGENEKLFF. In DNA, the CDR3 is TGTGCCAGCAGCTCCAGGGGGGAAAATGAAAAACTGTTTTTT.

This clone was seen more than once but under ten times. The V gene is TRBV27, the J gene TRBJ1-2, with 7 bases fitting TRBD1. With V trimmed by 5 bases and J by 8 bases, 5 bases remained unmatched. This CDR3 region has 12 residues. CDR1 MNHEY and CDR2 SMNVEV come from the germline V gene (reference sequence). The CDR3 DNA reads TGTGCCAGCAGTCTGACAGGGAAGGGCTACACCTTC. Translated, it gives CASSLTGKGYTF.

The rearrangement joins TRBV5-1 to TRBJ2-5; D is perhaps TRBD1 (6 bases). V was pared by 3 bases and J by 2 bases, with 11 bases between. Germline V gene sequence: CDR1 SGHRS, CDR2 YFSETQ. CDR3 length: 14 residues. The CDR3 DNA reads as TGCGCCAGCAGCTACCGGGACATACAAGAGACCCAGTACTTC. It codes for CASSYRDIQETQYF.

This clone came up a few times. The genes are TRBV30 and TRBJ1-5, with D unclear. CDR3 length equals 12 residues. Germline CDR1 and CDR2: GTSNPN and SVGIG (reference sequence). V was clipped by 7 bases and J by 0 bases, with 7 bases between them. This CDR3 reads CASGYSNQPQHF. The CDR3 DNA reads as TGTGCCTCGGGGTATAGCAATCAGCCCCAGCATTTT.

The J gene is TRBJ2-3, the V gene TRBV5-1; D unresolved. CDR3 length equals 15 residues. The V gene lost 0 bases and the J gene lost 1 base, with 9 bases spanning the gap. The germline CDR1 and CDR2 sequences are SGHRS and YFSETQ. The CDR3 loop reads CASSLGRVGTDTQYF. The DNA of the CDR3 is TGCGCCAGCAGCTTGGGACGAGTCGGCACAGATACGCAGTATTTT.

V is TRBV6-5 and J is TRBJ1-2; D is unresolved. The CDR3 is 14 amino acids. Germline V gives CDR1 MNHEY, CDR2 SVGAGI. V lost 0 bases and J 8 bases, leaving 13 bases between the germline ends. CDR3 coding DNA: TGTGCCAGCAGTTACTCGAGTCTCGCTGGGGGCTACACCTTC. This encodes CASSYSSLAGGYTF.

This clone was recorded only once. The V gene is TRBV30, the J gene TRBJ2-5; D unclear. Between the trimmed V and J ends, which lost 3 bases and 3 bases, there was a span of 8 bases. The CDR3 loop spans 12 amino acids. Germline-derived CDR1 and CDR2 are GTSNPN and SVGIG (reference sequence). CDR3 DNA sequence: TGTGCCTGGAGAACAACAGAAGAGACCCAGTACTTC. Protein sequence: CAWRTTEETQYF.

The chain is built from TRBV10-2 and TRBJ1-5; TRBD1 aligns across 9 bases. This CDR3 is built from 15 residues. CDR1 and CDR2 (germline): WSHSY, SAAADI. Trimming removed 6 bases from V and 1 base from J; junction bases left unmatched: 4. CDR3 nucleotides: TGCGCCAGCAGCATCGGACAGGGGAGCAATCAGCCCCAGCATTTT. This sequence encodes CASSIGQGSNQPQHF.

CDR3 DNA sequence: TGTGCCTGGAGTGTACAGTTGAACACTGAAGCTTTCTTT. Its protein product is CAWSVQLNTEAFF. This chain connects TRBV30 to TRBJ1-1; D unclear. Deletions cut 0 bases from V and 0 bases from J, with 5 bases between. CDR1 and CDR2 from the germline V gene are GTSNPN and SVGIG (reference sequence). The CDR3 runs 13 residues.

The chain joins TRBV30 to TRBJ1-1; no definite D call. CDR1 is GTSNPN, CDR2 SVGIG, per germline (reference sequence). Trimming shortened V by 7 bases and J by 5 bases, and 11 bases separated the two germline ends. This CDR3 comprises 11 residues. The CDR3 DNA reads TGTGCCTCCCGGGTTAGTACTGAAGCTTTCTTT. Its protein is CASRVSTEAFF.

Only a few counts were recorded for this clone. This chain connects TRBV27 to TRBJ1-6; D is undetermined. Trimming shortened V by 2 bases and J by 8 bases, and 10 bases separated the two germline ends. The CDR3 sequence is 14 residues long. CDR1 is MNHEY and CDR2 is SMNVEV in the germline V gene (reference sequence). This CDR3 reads CASSLALRDSPLHF. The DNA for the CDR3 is TGTGCCAGCAGTTTAGCCCTGCGGGATTCACCCCTCCACTTT.

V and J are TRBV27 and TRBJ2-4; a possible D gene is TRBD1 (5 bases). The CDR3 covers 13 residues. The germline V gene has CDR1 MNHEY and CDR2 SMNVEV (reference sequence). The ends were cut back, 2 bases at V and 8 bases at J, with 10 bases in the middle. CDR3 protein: CASSLDRGYIQYF. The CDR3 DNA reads TGTGCCAGCAGTTTAGACAGAGGCTACATTCAGTACTTC.

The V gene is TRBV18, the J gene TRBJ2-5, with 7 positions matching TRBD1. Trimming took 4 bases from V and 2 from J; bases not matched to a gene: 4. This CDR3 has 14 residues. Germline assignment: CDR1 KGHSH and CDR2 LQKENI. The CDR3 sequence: CASSQGAQQETQYF. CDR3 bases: TGTGCCAGCTCACAGGGGGCTCAACAAGAGACCCAGTACTTC.

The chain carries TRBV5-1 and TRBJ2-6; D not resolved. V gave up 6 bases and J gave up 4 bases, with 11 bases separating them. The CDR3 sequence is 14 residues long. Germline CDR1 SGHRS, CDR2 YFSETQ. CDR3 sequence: CASNSGSGANVLTF. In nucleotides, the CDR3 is TGCGCCAGCAATTCGGGTTCCGGGGCCAACGTCCTGACTTTC. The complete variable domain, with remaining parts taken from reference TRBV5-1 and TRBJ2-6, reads KAGVTQTPRYLIKTRGQQVTLSCSPISGHRSVSWYQQTPGQGLQFLFEYFSETQRNKGNFPGRFSGRQFSNSRSEMNVSTLELGDSALYLCASNSGSGANVLTFGAGSRLTVL.

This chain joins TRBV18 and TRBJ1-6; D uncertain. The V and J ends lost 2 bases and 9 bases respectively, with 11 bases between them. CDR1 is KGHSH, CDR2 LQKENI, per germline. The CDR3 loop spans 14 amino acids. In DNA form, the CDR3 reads TGTGCCAGCTCACCAGGACCCGAATTTTCACCCCTCCACTTT. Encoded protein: CASSPGPEFSPLHF.

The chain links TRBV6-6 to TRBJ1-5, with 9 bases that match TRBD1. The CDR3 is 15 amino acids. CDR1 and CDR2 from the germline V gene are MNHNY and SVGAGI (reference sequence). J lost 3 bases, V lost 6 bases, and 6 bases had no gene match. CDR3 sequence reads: CASRTGTGPNQPQHF. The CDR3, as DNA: TGTGCCAGCAGAACCGGGACAGGGCCCAATCAGCCCCAGCATTTT.

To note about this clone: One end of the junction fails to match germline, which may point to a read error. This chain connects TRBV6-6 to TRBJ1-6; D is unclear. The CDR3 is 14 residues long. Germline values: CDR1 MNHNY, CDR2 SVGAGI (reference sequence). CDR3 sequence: CASSYGSFNSPLHF. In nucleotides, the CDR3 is TGTGCCAGCAGTTACGGGTCCTTTAATTCACCCCTCCACTTT.

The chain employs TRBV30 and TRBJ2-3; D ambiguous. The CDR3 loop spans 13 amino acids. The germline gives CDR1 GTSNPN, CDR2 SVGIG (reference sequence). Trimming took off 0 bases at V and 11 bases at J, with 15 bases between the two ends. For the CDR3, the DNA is TGTGCCTGGAGTGTAAAGGGTTCGGCTCAGCAGTATTTT. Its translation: CAWSVKGSAQQYF.

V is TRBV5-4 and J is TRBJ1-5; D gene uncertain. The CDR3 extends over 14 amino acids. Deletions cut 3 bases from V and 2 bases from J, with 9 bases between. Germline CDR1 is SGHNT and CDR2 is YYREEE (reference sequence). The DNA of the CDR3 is TGTGCCAGCAGCTCCTACGGGGGCAATCAGCCCCAGCATTTT. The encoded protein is CASSSYGGNQPQHF. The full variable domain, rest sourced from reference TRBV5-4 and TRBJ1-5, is ETGVTQSPTHLIKTRGQQVTLRCSSQSGHNTVSWYQQALGQGPQFIFQYYREEENGRGNFPPRFSGLQFPNYSSELNVNALELDDSALYLCASSSYGGNQPQHFGDGTRLSIL.

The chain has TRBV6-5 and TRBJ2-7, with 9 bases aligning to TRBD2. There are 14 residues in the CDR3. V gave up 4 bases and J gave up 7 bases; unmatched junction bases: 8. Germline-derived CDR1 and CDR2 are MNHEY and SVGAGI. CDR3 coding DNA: TGTGCCAGCAGTTTAATAGCGGGGGCCGGTGAGCAGTACGTC. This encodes CASSLIAGAGEQYV.

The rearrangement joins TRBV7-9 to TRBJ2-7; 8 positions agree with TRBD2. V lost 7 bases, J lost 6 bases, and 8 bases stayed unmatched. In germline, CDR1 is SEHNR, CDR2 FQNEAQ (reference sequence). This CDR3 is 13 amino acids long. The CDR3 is CASTQSGGVEQYV. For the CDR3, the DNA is TGTGCCAGCACCCAGAGCGGGGGAGTCGAGCAGTACGTC.